The 31 T cell receptor beta chains below were found in one sample sequenced in a study of T-cell memory formation after mild COVID-19. TCRdb reanalysed the 5' RACE reads using MiXCR and keeps one entry per CDR3 protein. The data hold 89,000 or so distinct CDR3 sequences, with roughly 13% observed a single time. Sequencing was carried out using PBMCs or a T cell subset sorted from them (not recorded which). These receptors were collected from a man aged 18 to 29 who had mild COVID-19 (a few samples of this study predate the infection). Cell type and time point are not known.

This rearrangement joins TRBV4-1 to TRBJ2-4; TRBD2 is a possible D gene (5 bases). The CDR3 extends over 16 amino acids. Germline lookup yields CDR1 MGHRA and CDR2 YSYEKL. With 2 bases removed from V and 1 base from J, the gap between germline ends came to 12 bases. CDR3 sequence reads: CASSQYGVGAKNIQYF. CDR3 bases: TGCGCCAGCAGCCAATACGGGGTCGGTGCCAAAAACATTCAGTACTTC.

This clonotype appeared a few times. As DNA, the CDR3 is TGTGCCAGCAAGGCGGGCCTAAGCTCCTACAATGAGCAGTTCTTC. This translates into CASKAGLSSYNEQFF. The chain links TRBV6-5 to TRBJ2-1; a weak D match, TRBD2 (5 bases). Germline V gene sequence: CDR1 MNHEY, CDR2 SVGAGI. This CDR3 spans 15 amino acids. V was cut by 7 bases and J by 0 bases, with 13 bases left in between.

V is TRBV6-5 and J is TRBJ2-3; D is unresolved. Germline CDR1 is MNHEY and CDR2 is SVGAGI. V was clipped by 3 bases and J by 2 bases, with 12 bases between them. The length of the CDR3 is 15 residues. This CDR3 reads CASSYRDRVTDTQYF. The CDR3 DNA sequence: TGTGCCAGCAGTTATAGGGATCGGGTCACAGATACGCAGTATTTT.

The chain couples TRBV7-6 to TRBJ1-4; 9 nucleotides align to TRBD1. V lost 5 bases to trimming and J lost 6 bases; unmatched junction nucleotides: 4. Germline-derived CDR1 and CDR2 are SGHVS and FNYEAQ. The CDR3 has 14 amino acids. CDR3 protein: CASSPWTGDEKLFF. As DNA, the CDR3 is TGTGCCAGCAGCCCCTGGACAGGGGATGAAAAACTGTTTTTT.

This clonotype was seen at least ten times. V is TRBV7-9 and J is TRBJ2-5; D is unclear. Germline CDR1 reads SEHNR; CDR2 reads FQNEAQ (reference sequence). Between the trimmed V and J ends, which lost 5 bases and 7 bases, there was a span of 14 bases. CDR3 length equals 13 residues. The CDR3 DNA is TGTGCCAGCAGCCCGACTTCTGGTGGGACCCAGTACTTC. This encodes CASSPTSGGTQYF.

This clonotype has a handful of counts. The V and J genes are TRBV6-1 and TRBJ2-7; tentative D call: TRBD1 (5 bases). V lost 4 bases, J lost 0 bases, and 13 bases lay in between. The CDR3 runs 15 residues. Germline assignment: CDR1 MNHNS and CDR2 SASEGT. CDR3 DNA sequence: TGTGCCAGCAGTGCTATGACAGATCCCTCCTACGAGCAGTACTTC. This translates into CASSAMTDPSYEQYF.

This clonotype was seen a handful of times. The chain carries TRBV7-9 and TRBJ2-5; 7 bases match TRBD2. Germline V lookup: CDR1 SEHNR, CDR2 FQNEAQ (reference sequence). V lost 4 bases to trimming and J lost 5 bases; unmatched junction nucleotides: 16. The CDR3 covers 17 residues. In DNA form, the CDR3 reads TGTGCCAGCAGCTCAAATATTCCGAGACTAGCTTTGGAGACCCAGTACTTC. The encoded protein is CASSSNIPRLALETQYF.

The CDR3 region has the DNA TGCGCCAGCAGCTTCTGGGGGAAAACTGAAGCTTTCTTT. It translates to CASSFWGKTEAFF. The V gene is TRBV5-1, the J gene TRBJ1-1; perhaps TRBD1 as D (5 bases). Germline CDR1 SGHRS, CDR2 YFSETQ. V was shortened by 2 bases and J by 5 bases, with 10 bases between the two germline ends. This CDR3 region has 13 residues.

This clonotype has just a few counts. This chain links TRBV4-2 with TRBJ2-1; 7 bases map to TRBD1. The CDR3 runs 15 residues. Germline V lookup: CDR1 LGHNA, CDR2 YNFKEQ. Trimming removed 0 bases from V and 8 bases from J; junction bases left unmatched: 7. The CDR3 region is CASSQEEGAVDEQFF. Here the CDR3 DNA reads TGTGCCAGCAGCCAAGAAGAGGGGGCAGTGGATGAGCAGTTCTTC.

V and J are TRBV4-1 and TRBJ2-5; no definite D call. V was trimmed by 0 bases and J by 3 bases, leaving 11 bases between them. This CDR3 contains 15 residues. The germline CDR1 and CDR2 sequences are MGHRA and YSYEKL. This chain's CDR3 is CASSQDDREKETQYF. The CDR3 region has the DNA TGCGCCAGCAGCCAAGATGATCGCGAGAAAGAGACCCAGTACTTC.

The rearrangement joins TRBV7-2 to TRBJ1-2; 11 nucleotides agree with TRBD1. This CDR3 has 15 residues. Germline-derived CDR1 and CDR2 are SGHTA and FQGNSA. Losses at the gene ends were 4 bases for V and 8 bases for J; bases not matched to a gene: 9. The CDR3 sequence is CASSSRRTGGAGYTF. Written as DNA, the CDR3 is TGTGCCAGCAGCTCCCGCAGGACAGGGGGCGCGGGCTACACCTTC.

V usage is TRBV3-1 and J usage is TRBJ2-7; TRBD1 is a possible D gene (6 bases). The CDR3 has 13 residues. Germline CDR1 and CDR2: LGHDT and YNNKEL (reference sequence). Deletions cut 5 bases from V and 3 bases from J, with 11 bases between. CDR3 sequence (DNA): TGTGCCAGCAGCTCCCGGGACATCTACGAGCAGTACTTC. It codes for CASSSRDIYEQYF.

The chain is built from TRBV7-8 and TRBJ2-1; 8 positions agree with TRBD1. Germline CDR1 and CDR2: SGHVS and FQNEAQ. The CDR3 consists of 14 residues. Germline trimming cut 2 bases from V and 6 bases from J; bases unmatched to any gene: 3. CDR3 coding DNA: TGTGCCAGCAGCTTAAGGACAGGGAGCAATGAGCAGTTCTTC. Protein sequence: CASSLRTGSNEQFF. The variable domain in full, with the rest retrieved from reference TRBV7-8 and TRBJ2-1, is GAGVSQSPRYKVAKRGQDVALRCDPISGHVSLFWYQQALGQGPEFLTYFQNEAQLDKSGLPSDRFFAERPEGSVSTLKIQRTQQEDSAVYLCASSLRTGSNEQFFGPGTRLTVL.

This clonotype was seen a handful of times. This chain connects TRBV20-1 to TRBJ2-7; no firm D call. The V gene lost 3 bases and the J gene lost 0 bases, with 9 bases spanning the gap. The germline V gene has CDR1 DFQATT and CDR2 SNEGSKA (reference sequence). The CDR3 is 13 amino acids. The CDR3 is CSARDVISYEQYF. CDR3 nucleotides: TGCAGTGCTAGGGACGTTATCTCCTACGAGCAGTACTTC.

The chain joins TRBV4-3 to TRBJ2-1, with 8 bases matching TRBD2. Germline loops: CDR1 LGHNA, CDR2 YSLEER. Trimming at V came to 4 bases and at J to 2 bases, leaving 4 bases not matched to a gene. CDR3 length equals 15 residues. This CDR3 is CASSLRGGPYNEQFF. In DNA form, the CDR3 reads TGCGCCAGCAGCCTTCGGGGGGGCCCCTACAATGAGCAGTTCTTC.

A few counts support this clonotype. V and J are TRBV14 and TRBJ1-2; the D is unclear. Germline CDR1 SGHDN, CDR2 FVKESK. This CDR3 spans 14 amino acids. V was cut by 0 bases and J by 2 bases, with 7 bases left in between. CDR3 DNA sequence: TGTGCCAGCAGCCAAGATTCGGGGAACTATGGCTACACCTTC. Protein product: CASSQDSGNYGYTF.

The table lists this clonotype with a few counts. This chain connects TRBV5-1 to TRBJ2-3; D may be TRBD1 or TRBD2 (5 bases each). V was pared by 1 base and J by 0 bases, with 9 bases between. The CDR3 sequence is 15 residues long. Germline V lookup: CDR1 SGHRS, CDR2 YFSETQ. The CDR3 nucleotides read TGCGCCAGCAGCTTGACAGGAGGTAGCACAGATACGCAGTATTTT. This codes for CASSLTGGSTDTQYF.

This clonotype occurred a few times. This chain's CDR3 is CASSLATTGVSYEQYF. Written as DNA, the CDR3 is TGCGCCAGCAGCTTGGCTACGACAGGGGTCTCCTACGAGCAGTACTTC. This chain joins TRBV5-1 and TRBJ2-7; the match to TRBD1 covers 8 bases. CDR1 is SGHRS, CDR2 YFSETQ, per germline. V shed 0 bases and J 0 bases; nucleotides not matched to a gene: 5. The CDR3 is 16 residues long.

The chain joins TRBV6-2 or TRBV6-3 to TRBJ2-5, with TRBD2 identical over 8 bases. V gave up 4 bases and J gave up 7 bases; unmatched junction bases: 2. There are 12 residues in the CDR3. From germline, CDR1 is MNHEY and CDR2 SVGEGT. CDR3 nucleotides: TGTGCCAGCAGTTCGGGGGGGGGGACCCAGTACTTC. It yields the protein CASSSGGGTQYF.

This clonotype was found a few times. The chain couples TRBV19 to TRBJ2-1; TRBD1 agrees at 10 bases. V shed 5 bases and J 9 bases; nucleotides not matched to a gene: 10. The CDR3 has 15 residues. Germline CDR1 is LNHDA and CDR2 is SQIVND (reference sequence). Here the CDR3 DNA reads TGTGCCAGTAGTTACGCGGACAGGGGGGTTGGTGAGCAGTTCTTC. As protein: CASSYADRGVGEQFF. Combining the CDR3 with reference TRBV19 and TRBJ2-1 gives the whole variable domain DGGITQSPKYLFRKEGQNVTLSCEQNLNHDAMYWYRQDPGQGLRLIYYSQIVNDFQKGDIAEGYSVSREKKESFPLTVTSAQKNPTAFYLCASSYADRGVGEQFFGPGTRLTVL.

The chain joins TRBV2 to TRBJ2-7; 7 nucleotides line up with TRBD1. The germline V gene has CDR1 SNHLY and CDR2 FYNNEI. V shed 8 bases, J shed 5 bases, and the junction held 6 bases outside the gene matches. The CDR3 runs 12 residues. In DNA form, the CDR3 reads TGTGCCAGCCTACAGGGGTATAACGAGCAGTACGTC. It encodes CASLQGYNEQYV.

The gene calls are TRBV13 and TRBJ1-1, with a weak D call TRBD1 (6 bases). The CDR3 covers 15 residues. Germline V gene lookup returns CDR1 PRHDT and CDR2 FYEKMQ (reference sequence). Trimming removed 0 bases from V and 1 base from J, with 9 bases in between. This CDR3 is CASSLGQGQNTEAFF. The CDR3 coding sequence is TGTGCCAGCAGCTTAGGCCAGGGACAGAACACTGAAGCTTTCTTT. Full variable domain (rest looked up from reference TRBV13 and TRBJ1-1): AAGVIQSPRHLIKEKRETATLKCYPIPRHDTVYWYQQGPGQDPQFLISFYEKMQSDKGSIPDRFSAQQFSDYHSELNMSSLELGDSALYFCASSLGQGQNTEAFFGQGTRLTVV.

This clonotype was seen only a few times. The chain uses TRBV6-1 and TRBJ2-7; D is ambiguous. The V end was cut by 9 bases, the J end by 4 bases, with 13 bases between. CDR3 length: 12 residues. Germline values: CDR1 MNHNS, CDR2 SASEGT. The CDR3 reads CAREQRQYEQYV. The DNA for the CDR3 is TGTGCCAGAGAACAGAGGCAATACGAGCAGTACGTC.

This clonotype turned up a few times. The gene calls are TRBV9 and TRBJ2-2; D remains ambiguous. The V end was cut by 0 bases, the J end by 1 base, with 4 bases between. Germline loops: CDR1 SGDLS, CDR2 YYNGEE. CDR3 length: 14 amino acids. The CDR3 loop reads CASSVGGNTGELFF. Written as DNA, the CDR3 is TGTGCCAGCAGCGTAGGGGGGAACACCGGGGAGCTGTTTTTT.

A few counts support this clonotype. The chain is built from TRBV6-2 or TRBV6-3 and TRBJ2-7, with D tentatively TRBD2 (6 bases). Trimming took 4 bases from V and 3 from J, leaving 10 bases between them. The CDR3 has 13 residues. Germline CDR1 MNHEY, CDR2 SVGEGT. CDR3 coding DNA: TGTGCCAGCAGTTTCGCCGGGGGCTACGAGCAGTACGTC. Translated: CASSFAGGYEQYV.

This clonotype was seen a handful of times. The chain joins TRBV18 to TRBJ2-2, with D hard to call. The V end was cut by 2 bases, the J end by 3 bases, with 16 bases between. Germline loops: CDR1 KGHSH, CDR2 LQKENI. The CDR3 has 17 residues. This CDR3 is CASSPLWGPPDTGELFF. The CDR3, as DNA: TGTGCCAGCTCACCATTGTGGGGTCCGCCGGACACCGGGGAGCTGTTTTTT. Drawing the rest from reference TRBV18 and TRBJ2-2, the complete variable domain is NAGVMQNPRHLVRRRGQEARLRCSPMKGHSHVYWYRQLPEEGLKFMVYLQKENIIDESGMPKERFSAEFPKEGPSILRIQQVVRGDSAAYFCASSPLWGPPDTGELFFGEGSRLTVL.

J is TRBJ2-7 and V is TRBV6-5; D is unresolved. Germline CDR1 and CDR2: MNHEY and SVGAGI. The CDR3 is 13 residues long. V was cut by 10 bases and J by 2 bases, with 15 bases left in between. CDR3 loop: CATRGRLTYEQYV. The CDR3 DNA reads TGTGCCACTCGAGGCCGTTTAACCTACGAGCAGTACGTC.

The gene calls are TRBV30 and TRBJ2-7; TRBD1 matches 9 bases. V was pared by 5 bases and J by 7 bases, with 6 bases of the junction left unmatched. Germline CDR1 is GTSNPN and CDR2 is SVGIG (reference sequence). CDR3 length: 12 residues. CDR3 in DNA: TGTGCCTGGGGACAGGGGATTTGGGAGCAGTACTTC. Its protein is CAWGQGIWEQYF. Using reference TRBV30 and TRBJ2-7 for the parts outside the CDR3, the full variable domain is SQTIHQWPATLVQPVGSPLSLECTVEGTSNPNLYWYRQAAGRGLQLLFYSVGIGQISSEVPQNLSASRPQDRQFILSSKKLLLSDSGFYLCAWGQGIWEQYFGPGTRLTVT.

The chain employs TRBV11-2 and TRBJ2-2; D call uncertain. The V and J ends lost 5 bases and 7 bases respectively, with 5 bases between them. Germline V gene data show CDR1 as SGHAT and CDR2 as FQNNGV. The CDR3 consists of 11 residues. Here the CDR3 DNA reads TGTGCCAGCAGCGTAAGCGGGGAGCTGTTTTTT. Its translation is CASSVSGELFF.

V and J are TRBV11-2 and TRBJ1-2; the D gene is possibly TRBD1 (5 bases). V lost 2 bases and J 8 bases, leaving 18 bases between the germline ends. Germline V lookup: CDR1 SGHAT, CDR2 FQNNGV. The CDR3 runs 15 residues. The CDR3 is CASSLRQPGGWGYTF. The CDR3, as DNA: TGTGCCAGCAGCTTACGCCAACCCGGGGGATGGGGCTACACCTTC.

This clonotype was found a few times. The final CDR3 position lacks the conserved phenylalanine or tryptophan, pointing to a likely read error. It is unclear where the CDR3 begins or ends on the DNA, so no DNA is shown, and the CDR3 is as TCRdb lists it. The chain couples TRBV7-9 to TRBJ2-5; TRBD1 reflects the table's D call only, with no check against the DNA. Germline CDR1 reads SEHNR; CDR2 reads FQNEAQ (reference sequence). The CDR3 length is 12 residues, termini included. The CDR3 loop is CASSSALDVPSC.